Below are 15 T cell receptor beta chains sequenced from a single sample in a study of shared clonotypes between healthy human individuals. Produced via immunoSEQ multiplex PCR; TCRdb's table is partial and in-frame only. Of roughly 2,500,000 clones listed, 90% to 95% are singletons. Material: naive CD4+ T cells from PBMCs. This sample's subset: CD45RA+ positively selected. These receptors came from a man aged 18 to 29 in good health. Some clones in this sample may be carry-over from other donors' samples.

The rearrangement links TRBV7-9 to TRBJ2-7; D not resolved. The CDR3 contains 16 residues. V was trimmed by 1 base and J by 2 bases, leaving 15 bases between them. The V gene's germline CDR1 is SEHNR and CDR2 FQNEAQ (reference sequence). The CDR3 DNA sequence: TGTGCCAGCAGCTTAGAGGTCGGGTCGGGTGCCTACGAGCAGTACTTC. It translates to CASSLEVGSGAYEQYF.

Remarks on this clone: Other DNA sequences in the sample encode the same CDR3. This chain links TRBV27 with TRBJ2-7; D gene uncertain. The V and J ends lost 0 bases and 4 bases respectively, with 10 bases between them. This CDR3 region has 14 residues. Germline-derived CDR1 and CDR2 are MNHEY and SMNVEV (reference sequence). The CDR3 reads CASSLSGQTYEQYF. The CDR3 region has the DNA TGTGCCAGCAGTTTATCTGGGCAGACTTACGAGCAGTACTTC.

The rearrangement uses TRBV18 and TRBJ1-3; D ambiguous. The CDR3 length is 15 residues. The germline gives CDR1 KGHSH, CDR2 LQKENI. V was trimmed by 2 bases and J by 4 bases, leaving 12 bases between them. The CDR3 region is CASSPTSSPGNTIYF. Here the CDR3 DNA reads TGTGCCAGCTCACCAACCTCTTCACCGGGAAACACCATATATTTT.

J is TRBJ1-5 and V is TRBV7-9; D unclear. The length of the CDR3 is 13 residues. V dropped 1 base and J dropped 9 bases, with 10 bases sitting between them. Germline CDR1 reads SEHNR; CDR2 reads FQNEAQ (reference sequence). This chain's CDR3 is CASSLGPPRPQHF. In DNA form, the CDR3 reads TGTGCCAGCAGCTTAGGCCCCCCACGGCCCCAGCATTTT. Combining the CDR3 with reference TRBV7-9 and TRBJ1-5 gives the whole variable domain DTGVSQNPRHKITKRGQNVTFRCDPISEHNRLYWYRQTLGQGPEFLTYFQNEAQLEKSRLLSDRFSAERPKGSFSTLEIQRTEQGDSAMYLCASSLGPPRPQHFGDGTRLSIL.

The rearrangement uses TRBV30 and TRBJ2-1; tentative D call: TRBD1 (6 bases). V was pared by 4 bases and J by 0 bases, with 10 bases between. Germline V gives CDR1 GTSNPN, CDR2 SVGIG (reference sequence). The length of the CDR3 is 14 residues. The CDR3 DNA reads TGTGCCTGGACTGAGGACAGCTCCTACAATGAGCAGTTCTTC. Protein sequence: CAWTEDSSYNEQFF.

The gene calls are TRBV20-1 and TRBJ1-2; tentatively, D is TRBD1 (5 bases). Germline CDR1 and CDR2: DFQATT and SNEGSKA (reference sequence). CDR3 length: 11 amino acids. The V end lost 6 bases, the J end lost 8 bases, and 13 bases lay between the germline ends. As DNA, the CDR3 is TGCAGTGCAACGACAGAGGGCGGCTACACCTTC. This translates into CSATTEGGYTF.

This clone came up once. The genes are TRBV2 and TRBJ1-6; TRBD1 aligns across 8 bases. Trimming cost V 5 bases and J 6 bases; bases outside gene matches: 6. The CDR3 covers 15 residues. Germline V gene sequence: CDR1 SNHLY, CDR2 FYNNEI. The CDR3 sequence: CASSPFGQGNSPLHF. DNA for the CDR3: TGTGCCAGCAGTCCCTTCGGACAGGGTAATTCACCCCTCCACTTT.

The chain links TRBV7-9 to TRBJ2-3; 7 bases align to TRBD2. The length of the CDR3 is 11 residues. The germline CDR1 and CDR2 sequences are SEHNR and FQNEAQ (reference sequence). The V segment lost 6 bases and the J segment 12 bases; nucleotides outside the gene matches: 6. The CDR3 DNA sequence: TGTGCCAGCAGGCGACTAGCATATCAGTATTTT. It encodes CASRRLAYQYF.

DNA of the CDR3: TGTGCCAGCAGCTTCAGCGGGAGACCCTACGAGCAGTACTTC. Translated: CASSFSGRPYEQYF. The V and J genes are TRBV6-5 and TRBJ2-7; 8 bases match TRBD2. The CDR3 consists of 14 residues. V lost 6 bases and J lost 2; bases outside the gene matches: 6. CDR1 is MNHEY, CDR2 SVGAGI, per germline.

The chain joins TRBV28 to TRBJ2-7; 8 bases are shared with TRBD2. This CDR3 contains 15 residues. Germline V lookup: CDR1 MDHEN, CDR2 SYDVKM. Trimming at V came to 8 bases and at J to 3 bases, leaving 12 bases not matched to a gene. The CDR3 DNA sequence: TGTGCCAGCGTTTCTAGAAGCGGGAGTTTCTACGAGCAGTACTTC. Protein product: CASVSRSGSFYEQYF.

The chain combines TRBV7-2 with TRBJ2-2; D not certain. CDR1 and CDR2 (germline): SGHTA, FQGNSA. This CDR3 has 12 amino acids. Trimming removed 6 bases at V and 8 bases at J, with 10 bases between. CDR3 region: CASRQIQGELFF. In nucleotides, the CDR3 is TGTGCCAGCAGACAGATTCAGGGGGAGCTGTTTTTT.

The chain is built from TRBV9 and TRBJ1-1, with D maybe TRBD1 (5 bases). This CDR3 is built from 14 residues. Trimming left V 0 bases short and J 12 bases short, with 18 bases between. CDR1 and CDR2 from the germline V gene are SGDLS and YYNGEE. CDR3 bases: TGTGCCAGCAGCGTAGCAGTAGGGCACAAGGACACTTTCTTT. Translated: CASSVAVGHKDTFF.

This clone was detected once. For the CDR3, the DNA is TGTGCCAGCAGCTTAAATAGCGGGGCGAACTACAATGAGCAGTTCTTC. The encoded protein is CASSLNSGANYNEQFF. The chain combines TRBV11-2 with TRBJ2-1; 8 bases map to TRBD2. This CDR3 region has 16 residues. Germline-derived CDR1 and CDR2 are SGHAT and FQNNGV. Trimming at V came to 2 bases and at J to 3 bases, leaving 6 bases not matched to a gene.

The chain joins TRBV7-3 to TRBJ2-2; no clear D gene. This CDR3 spans 16 amino acids. Germline-derived CDR1 and CDR2 are SGHTA and FQGTGA. V dropped 1 base and J dropped 0 bases, with 9 bases sitting between them. CDR3 in amino acids: CASSLRGNANTGELFF. CDR3 DNA sequence: TGTGCCAGCAGCTTAAGGGGAAACGCGAACACCGGGGAGCTGTTTTTT.

This chain links TRBV11-2 with TRBJ2-2; no clear D. Trimming took 7 bases from V and 7 from J, leaving 13 bases between them. The germline V gene has CDR1 SGHAT and CDR2 FQNNGV. The CDR3 is 13 amino acids. The CDR3 region has the DNA TGTGCCAGCACAATAAGGGTAGTCGGGGAGCTGTTTTTT. It yields the protein CASTIRVVGELFF.